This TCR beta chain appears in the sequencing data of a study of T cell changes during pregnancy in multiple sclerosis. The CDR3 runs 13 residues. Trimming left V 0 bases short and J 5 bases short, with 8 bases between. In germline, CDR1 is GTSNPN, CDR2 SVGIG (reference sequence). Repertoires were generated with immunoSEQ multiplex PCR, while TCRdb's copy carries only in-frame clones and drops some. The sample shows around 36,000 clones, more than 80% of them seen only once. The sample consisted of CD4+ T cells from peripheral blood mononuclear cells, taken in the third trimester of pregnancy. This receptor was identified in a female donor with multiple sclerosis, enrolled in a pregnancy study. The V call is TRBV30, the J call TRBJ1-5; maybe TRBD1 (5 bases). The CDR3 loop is CAWSVRGDQPQHF. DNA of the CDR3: TGTGCCTGGAGTGTACGGGGGGATCAGCCCCAGCATTTT.